The 26 T cell receptor beta chains in this list originate from one sample, sequenced in a study of neurological immune-mediated disorders. TCRdb reprocessed the 5' RACE reads with MiXCR, giving one entry per CDR3 protein. There are tens of thousands of distinct CDR3 sequences in the sample; 2.5% to 3% occur only once, and about 1% lies in the top ten. The sample consisted of PBMCs. The receptors here all came from a woman in her thirties with multiple sclerosis.

Many counts were recorded for this clonotype. The gene calls are TRBV20-1 and TRBJ1-1; 9 bases line up with TRBD1. Per germline, CDR1 DFQATT and CDR2 SNEGSKA (reference sequence). Trimming cost V 2 bases and J 9 bases; bases outside gene matches: 16. The CDR3 is made up of 16 amino acids. The CDR3 protein is CSARSTGGAYVQKAFF. Written as DNA, the CDR3 is TGCAGTGCTAGAAGTACAGGGGGCGCCTACGTTCAGAAAGCTTTCTTT.

This clonotype was detected many times. The chain is built from TRBV7-9 and TRBJ1-1, with 7 positions matching TRBD1. The CDR3 is made up of 13 amino acids. Germline loops: CDR1 SEHNR, CDR2 FQNEAQ (reference sequence). The junction had 4 bases not matched to a gene; V was cut back by 6 bases and J by 3 bases. The CDR3 nucleotides are TGTGCCAGCAGACAGGGGTCTCACACTGAAGCTTTCTTT. Its translation: CASRQGSHTEAFF.

This clonotype appeared many times. V is TRBV6-2 or TRBV6-3 and J is TRBJ2-7; D is unresolved. The CDR3 has 13 amino acids. In germline, CDR1 is MNHEY, CDR2 SVGEGT. V lost 4 bases and J 4 bases, leaving 11 bases between the germline ends. In DNA form, the CDR3 reads TGTGCCAGCAGTTCCTCCGACGGGTACGAGCAGTACTTC. Protein sequence: CASSSSDGYEQYF.

This clonotype was counted many times. V gene TRBV15 combines with J gene TRBJ1-3; D call uncertain. This CDR3 has 14 amino acids. Trimming stripped 8 bases from V and 0 bases from J, with 11 bases between. In germline, CDR1 is LNHNV, CDR2 YYDKDF (reference sequence). CDR3 bases: TGTGCCACCCGACGGGCCTCCTCTGGAAACACCATATATTTT. Its translation: CATRRASSGNTIYF.

This rearrangement joins TRBV6-2 or TRBV6-3 to TRBJ2-7, with 10 bases that match TRBD2. CDR3 length equals 15 residues. Germline CDR1 reads MNHEY; CDR2 reads SVGEGT. Losses at the gene ends were 3 bases for V and 3 bases for J; bases not matched to a gene: 5. The CDR3 is CASSYWLAGDYEQYF. Written as DNA, the CDR3 is TGTGCCAGCAGTTATTGGCTAGCGGGAGACTACGAGCAGTACTTC.

This clonotype was observed at least ten times. This sequence joins TRBV3-1 and TRBJ1-5; 10 bases fit TRBD1. CDR1 is LGHDT, CDR2 YNNKEL, per germline (reference sequence). This CDR3 has 16 amino acids. V lost 1 base and J lost 6; bases outside the gene matches: 6. The CDR3 here is CASSQADRGGSQPQHF. The CDR3 region has the DNA TGTGCCAGCAGCCAAGCGGACAGGGGGGGGAGTCAGCCCCAGCATTTT.

This clonotype was seen many times. The chain uses TRBV29-1 and TRBJ1-1; 10 nucleotides agree with TRBD1. CDR1 and CDR2 from the germline V gene are SQVTM and ANQGSEA. V trimming: 7 bases; J trimming: 0 bases; junction bases outside the gene matches: 5. The CDR3 spans 14 residues. The CDR3, as DNA: TGCAGCGCCGGGACAGGGGACATGAACACTGAAGCTTTCTTT. This translates into CSAGTGDMNTEAFF.

This clonotype occurred many times. J is TRBJ2-3 and V is TRBV7-2; no clear D. V lost 5 bases and J 4 bases, leaving 13 bases between the germline ends. The CDR3 totals 14 residues. Germline values: CDR1 SGHTA, CDR2 FQGNSA. CDR3 sequence: CASSQSSYADTQYF. The CDR3 nucleotides read TGTGCCAGCAGCCAAAGCTCATACGCAGATACGCAGTATTTT.

The table lists this clonotype with many counts. The J gene is TRBJ2-1, the V gene TRBV24-1; 8 bases fit TRBD1. The junction had 10 bases not matched to a gene; V was cut back by 5 bases and J by 8 bases. CDR3 length: 15 amino acids. CDR1 KGHDR and CDR2 SFDVKD come from the germline V gene. This CDR3 is CATSVGGQGFDEQFF. In nucleotides, the CDR3 is TGTGCCACCAGTGTTGGTGGACAGGGTTTCGATGAGCAGTTCTTC.

This clonotype appeared many times. The chain has TRBV12-3 or TRBV12-4 and TRBJ1-5; TRBD1 matches 7 bases. The V gene end was trimmed by 2 bases and the J gene end by 0 bases; junction bases not matched to a gene: 10. This CDR3 is built from 18 residues. CDR3 bases: TGTGCCAGCAGTTTAATATACGGGACAGATTTTAGCAATCAGCCCCAGCATTTT. Residues: CASSLIYGTDFSNQPQHF.

This clonotype was seen ten or more times. The chain is built from TRBV27 and TRBJ2-1, with 11 nucleotides matching TRBD1. Unmatched junction bases numbered 2, after V lost 4 bases and J lost 0 bases. CDR1 is MNHEY and CDR2 is SMNVEV in the germline V gene (reference sequence). CDR3 length equals 16 residues. This CDR3 reads CASSWGTGGSYNEQFF. CDR3 sequence (DNA): TGTGCCAGCAGTTGGGGGACAGGGGGCTCCTACAATGAGCAGTTCTTC.

This clonotype was counted ten times or more. This rearrangement joins TRBV7-2 to TRBJ2-7, with TRBD2 matching over 7 bases. CDR1 is SGHTA and CDR2 is FQGNSA in the germline V gene. The trim removed 4 bases at V and 4 bases at J, leaving 10 bases unmatched. CDR3 length: 15 residues. DNA of the CDR3: TGTGCCAGCAGCTGGGGGGAGGGGAGTGGTTACGAGCAGTACTTC. Translated, it gives CASSWGEGSGYEQYF.

This clonotype was picked up a small number of times. Since a much larger clone is just one base distant, this may be a read error. The CDR3 ends on some other residue instead of the conserved phenylalanine or tryptophan, so this is likely a read error. The V and J genes are TRBV7-2 and TRBJ2-5; 15 bases agree with TRBD2. Per germline, CDR1 SGHTA and CDR2 FQGNSA. This CDR3 contains 16 residues. The trim removed 5 bases at V and 2 bases at J, leaving 3 bases unmatched. The CDR3, as DNA: TGTGCCAGCAGCGTAGGACTAGCGGGAGGGCAAGAGACCCAGTACTGC. It translates to CASSVGLAGGQETQYC.

This clonotype was picked up many times. The chain joins TRBV7-2 to TRBJ1-2, with TRBD1 matching 8 bases. The V gene's germline CDR1 is SGHTA and CDR2 FQGNSA. With 1 base clipped from V and 4 bases from J, the junction kept 8 bases outside the gene matches. CDR3 length equals 16 residues. In DNA, the CDR3 is TGTGCCAGCAGCTTAGAGGTGGCGGACAGGGTCTATGGCTACACCTTC. Amino acids: CASSLEVADRVYGYTF.

This clonotype was counted ten times or more. J is TRBJ2-1 and V is TRBV7-9; D remains unclear. There are 13 residues in the CDR3. V was clipped by 5 bases and J by 15 bases, with 20 bases between them. Germline CDR1 is SEHNR and CDR2 is FQNEAQ (reference sequence). The CDR3 DNA is TGTGCCAGCAGCCAAGACCCCGAAATCCCTGGGTTCTTC. Translating it yields CASSQDPEIPGFF.

This clonotype has ten or more counts. The genes are TRBV15 and TRBJ2-1; 9 positions match TRBD2. Germline CDR1 is LNHNV and CDR2 is YYDKDF (reference sequence). The CDR3 extends over 15 amino acids. Unmatched junction bases numbered 8, after V lost 3 bases and J lost 8 bases. The CDR3 DNA reads TGTGCCACCAGCAGCTATAGCGGGAGTAAAGATGAGCAGTTCTTC. Residues: CATSSYSGSKDEQFF. Filled out from reference TRBV15 and TRBJ2-1, the complete variable domain reads DAMVIQNPRYQVTQFGKPVTLSCSQTLNHNVMYWYQQKSSQAPKLLFHYYDKDFNNEADTPDNFQSRRPNTSFCFLDIRSPGLGDTAMYLCATSSYSGSKDEQFFGPGTRLTVL.

Notes on this clonotype: A clone one base away is much larger, so this may be a read error. The DNA for the CDR3 is TGCGCCAGCAGCTTGGGGCCGACCGAGGAGACCAAGTACTTC. Its protein is CASSLGPTEETKYF. V is TRBV5-1 and J is TRBJ2-5; unclear D gene. Looked up from germline, CDR1 is SGHRS and CDR2 is YFSETQ. CDR3 length: 14 residues.

Ten or more counts support this clonotype. This sequence joins TRBV12-3 or TRBV12-4 and TRBJ2-2; 11 positions agree with TRBD1. With V trimmed by 8 bases and J by 6 bases, 5 bases remained unmatched. CDR3 length equals 14 residues. The CDR3 loop is CASPGQGVAGELFF. CDR3 in DNA: TGTGCCAGCCCGGGACAGGGGGTTGCCGGGGAGCTGTTTTTT.

This clonotype has ten or more counts. The rearrangement joins TRBV20-1 to TRBJ2-1; possibly TRBD1 or TRBD2 for D (6 bases each). Germline CDR1 is DFQATT and CDR2 is SNEGSKA (reference sequence). This CDR3 contains 18 residues. Trimming cost V 3 bases and J 8 bases, with 29 bases left between them. CDR3 DNA: TGCAGTGCTAGGCCCGTGGTTGGGGGGAGAGGGGGAGGCTATGAGCAGTTCTTC. Its translation is CSARPVVGGRGGGYEQFF.

This clonotype was recorded at least ten times. The chain uses TRBV6-1 and TRBJ2-7, with D perhaps being TRBD1 or TRBD2 (5 bases each). The CDR3 consists of 15 residues. V was shortened by 3 bases and J by 1 base, with 13 bases between the two germline ends. Germline assignment: CDR1 MNHNS and CDR2 SASEGT. CDR3: CASSDGTAASYEQYF. Here the CDR3 DNA reads TGTGCCAGCAGTGACGGGACGGCGGCTTCCTACGAGCAGTACTTC.

This clonotype was counted ten times or more. The V call is TRBV5-5, the J call TRBJ1-1; no clear D. Between the trimmed V and J ends, which lost 4 bases and 7 bases, there was a span of 23 bases. Germline V lookup: CDR1 SGHKS, CDR2 YYEKEE (reference sequence). The CDR3 has 16 amino acids. The DNA for the CDR3 is TGTGCCAGCAGCCTAACTACGGGCGGATTATACATTGAAGCTTTCTTT. It yields the protein CASSLTTGGLYIEAFF.

This clonotype was counted many times. This chain joins TRBV7-3 and TRBJ1-1; 7 bases agree with TRBD1. Trimming took 5 bases from V and 1 from J; bases not matched to a gene: 4. This CDR3 spans 14 amino acids. From germline, CDR1 is SGHTA and CDR2 FQGTGA. CDR3 DNA: TGTGCCAGCAGCCTGGGACAGACGAACACTGAAGCTTTCTTT. Amino acids: CASSLGQTNTEAFF.

This clonotype was counted ten times or more. The chain uses TRBV12-3 or TRBV12-4 and TRBJ2-2; D unclear. The ends were cut back, 3 bases at V and 7 bases at J, with 12 bases in the middle. The length of the CDR3 is 14 residues. CDR3 protein: CASSFRTRVGELFF. The CDR3 DNA is TGTGCCAGCAGTTTCCGAACACGGGTCGGGGAGCTGTTTTTT.

Ten or more counts support this clonotype. This rearrangement joins TRBV3-1 to TRBJ2-2; D possibly matches TRBD1 or TRBD2 (6 bases each). Trimming pared 2 bases from V and 6 bases from J, leaving 19 bases between. The CDR3 sequence is 17 residues long. The V gene's germline CDR1 is LGHDT and CDR2 YNNKEL (reference sequence). The CDR3 reads CASSQFTGVQGAGELFF. In nucleotides, the CDR3 is TGTGCCAGCAGCCAATTCACGGGGGTACAGGGCGCCGGGGAGCTGTTTTTT.

This clonotype appeared many times. The chain combines TRBV5-1 with TRBJ2-7; 7 bases line up with TRBD1. The ends lost 0 bases at V and 1 base at J; junction bases unmatched: 1. The CDR3 is 14 residues long. The germline gives CDR1 SGHRS, CDR2 YFSETQ. The CDR3 DNA reads as TGCGCCAGCAGCTTGGGGGACAGATCCTACGAGCAGTACTTC. Encoded protein: CASSLGDRSYEQYF. Supplemented by reference TRBV5-1 and TRBJ2-7, the full variable domain reads KAGVTQTPRYLIKTRGQQVTLSCSPISGHRSVSWYQQTPGQGLQFLFEYFSETQRNKGNFPGRFSGRQFSNSRSEMNVSTLELGDSALYLCASSLGDRSYEQYFGPGTRLTVT.

This clonotype came up a few times. The chain combines TRBV6-6 with TRBJ2-2; no clear D gene. CDR1 and CDR2 from the germline V gene are MNHNY and SVGAGI (reference sequence). Trimming left V 0 bases short and J 7 bases short, with 12 bases between. CDR3 length: 15 amino acids. CDR3 nucleotides: TGTGCCAGCAGTTACTCCCGAACAGCCCTCGGGGAGCTGTTTTTT. Translated, it gives CASSYSRTALGELFF.